This T cell receptor beta chain was sequenced for a study of T cells of healthy individuals. TCRdb re-analysed the 5' RACE reads in MiXCR, keeping a single row per CDR3 protein. The table shows around 53,000 distinct CDR3 sequences, with 14% to 15% occurring only once. The trim removed 3 bases at V and 5 bases at J, leaving 6 bases unmatched. Germline-derived CDR1 and CDR2 are MDHEN and SYDVKM. There are 16 residues in the CDR3. This clonotype was obtained from a human donor in good health. V is TRBV28 and J is TRBJ2-5; 13 positions match TRBD2. The CDR3 DNA sequence: TGTGCCAGCAGTTTGATACTAGCGGGGGGGGGCGAGACCCAGTACTTC. This codes for CASSLILAGGGETQYF. Complete variable domain (other parts from reference TRBV28 and TRBJ2-5): DVKVTQSSRYLVKRTGEKVFLECVQDMDHENMFWYRQDPGLGLRLIYFSYDVKMKEKGDIPEGYSVSREKKERFSLILESASTNQTSMYLCASSLILAGGGETQYFGPGTRLLVL.